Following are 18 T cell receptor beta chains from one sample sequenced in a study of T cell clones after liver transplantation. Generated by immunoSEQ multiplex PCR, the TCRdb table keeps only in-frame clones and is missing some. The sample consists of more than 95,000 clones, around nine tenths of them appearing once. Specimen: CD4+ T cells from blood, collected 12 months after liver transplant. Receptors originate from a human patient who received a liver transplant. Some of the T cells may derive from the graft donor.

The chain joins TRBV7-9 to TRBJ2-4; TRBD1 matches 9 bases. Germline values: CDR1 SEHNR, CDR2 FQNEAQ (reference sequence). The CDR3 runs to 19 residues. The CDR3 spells CVLVGTGGPGGAEKNIQYF. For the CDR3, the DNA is TGTGTCCTCGTGGGTACAGGGGGCCCAGGAGGAGCCGAAAAAAACATTCAGTACTTC.

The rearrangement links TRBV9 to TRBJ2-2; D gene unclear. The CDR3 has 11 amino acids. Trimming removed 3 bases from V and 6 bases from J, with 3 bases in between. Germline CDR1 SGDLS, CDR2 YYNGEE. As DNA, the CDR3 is TGTGCCAGCAGCGAGCCCGGGGAGCTGTTTTTT. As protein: CASSEPGELFF.

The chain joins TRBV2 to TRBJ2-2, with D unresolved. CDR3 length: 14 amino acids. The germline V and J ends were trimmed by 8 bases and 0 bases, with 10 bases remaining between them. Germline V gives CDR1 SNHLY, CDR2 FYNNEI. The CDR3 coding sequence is TGTGCCAGCGTGGCAGACGCGAACACCGGGGAGCTGTTTTTT. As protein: CASVADANTGELFF.

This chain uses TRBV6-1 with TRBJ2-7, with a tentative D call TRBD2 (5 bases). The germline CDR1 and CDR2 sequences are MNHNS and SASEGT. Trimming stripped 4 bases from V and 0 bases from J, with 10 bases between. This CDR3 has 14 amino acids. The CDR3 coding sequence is TGTGCCAGCAGTGTCGCGGGTGTCTCCTACGAGCAGTACTTC. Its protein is CASSVAGVSYEQYF.

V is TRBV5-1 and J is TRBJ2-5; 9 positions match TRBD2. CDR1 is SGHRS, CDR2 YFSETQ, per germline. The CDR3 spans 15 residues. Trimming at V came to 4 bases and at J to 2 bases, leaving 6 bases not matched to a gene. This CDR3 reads CASSDAGGRQETQYF. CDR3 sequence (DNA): TGCGCCAGCAGCGATGCGGGAGGGCGTCAAGAGACCCAGTACTTC.

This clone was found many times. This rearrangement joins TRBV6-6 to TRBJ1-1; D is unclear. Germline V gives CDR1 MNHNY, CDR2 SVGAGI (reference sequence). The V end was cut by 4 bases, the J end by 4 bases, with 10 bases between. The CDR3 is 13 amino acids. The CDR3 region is CASSFPRGTEAFF. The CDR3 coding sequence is TGTGCCAGCAGTTTCCCCCGGGGCACTGAAGCTTTCTTT.

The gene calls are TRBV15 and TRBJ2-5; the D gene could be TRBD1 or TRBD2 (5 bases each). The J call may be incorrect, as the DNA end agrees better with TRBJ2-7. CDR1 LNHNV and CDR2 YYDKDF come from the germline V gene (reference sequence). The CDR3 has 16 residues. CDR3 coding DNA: TGTGCCACCAGCAGCTACATATTTGGGGGCTCCTACGAGCAGTACTTC. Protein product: CATSSYIFGGSYEQYF.

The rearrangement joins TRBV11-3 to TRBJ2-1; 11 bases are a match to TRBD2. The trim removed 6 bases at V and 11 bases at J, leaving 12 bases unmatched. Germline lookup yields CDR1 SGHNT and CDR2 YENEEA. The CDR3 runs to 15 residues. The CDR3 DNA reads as TGTGCCAGCAGACTTATAGCGGGAGGGGGAGGGCAGCAGTTCTTC. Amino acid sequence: CASRLIAGGGGQQFF. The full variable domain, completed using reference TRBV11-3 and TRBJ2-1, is EAGVVQSPRYKIIEKKQPVAFWCNPISGHNTLYWYLQNLGQGPELLIRYENEEAVDDSQLPKDRFSAERLKGVDSTLKIQPAELGDSAVYLCASRLIAGGGGQQFFGPGTRLTVL.

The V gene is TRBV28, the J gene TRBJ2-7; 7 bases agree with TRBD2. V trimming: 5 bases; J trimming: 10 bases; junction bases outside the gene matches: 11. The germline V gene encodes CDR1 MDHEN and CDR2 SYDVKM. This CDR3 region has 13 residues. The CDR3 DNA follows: TGTGCCAGCAGTCCCCCAGGCGCGGGGGTACAGTACTTC. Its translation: CASSPPGAGVQYF.

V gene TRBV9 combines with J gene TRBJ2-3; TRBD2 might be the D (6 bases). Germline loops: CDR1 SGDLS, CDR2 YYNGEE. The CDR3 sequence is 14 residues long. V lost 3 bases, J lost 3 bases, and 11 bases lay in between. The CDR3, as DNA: TGTGCCAGCAGCGCCCGACTAGTAACAGATACGCAGTATTTT. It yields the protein CASSARLVTDTQYF.

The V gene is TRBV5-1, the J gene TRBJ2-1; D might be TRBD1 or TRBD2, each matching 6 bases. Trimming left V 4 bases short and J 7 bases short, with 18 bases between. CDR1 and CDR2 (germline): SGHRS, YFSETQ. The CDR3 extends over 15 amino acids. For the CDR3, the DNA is TGCGCCAGCAGCCGGGTTCCGGGGGCTGAAAATGAGCAGTTCTTC. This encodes CASSRVPGAENEQFF.

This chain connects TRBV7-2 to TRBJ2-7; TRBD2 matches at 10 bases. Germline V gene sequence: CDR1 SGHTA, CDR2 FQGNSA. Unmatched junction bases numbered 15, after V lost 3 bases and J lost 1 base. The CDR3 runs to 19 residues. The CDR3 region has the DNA TGTGCCAGCAGCTTGAGAGAGCGGGAGGGCCTAGTAGTATCCTACGAGCAGTACTTC. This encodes CASSLREREGLVVSYEQYF.

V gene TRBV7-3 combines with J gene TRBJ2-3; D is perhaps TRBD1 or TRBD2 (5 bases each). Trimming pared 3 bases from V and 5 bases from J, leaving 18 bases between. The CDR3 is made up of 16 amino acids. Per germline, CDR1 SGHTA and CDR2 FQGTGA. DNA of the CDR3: TGTGCCAGCAGCTTCCTAGGCGGGCAGGGAAGAGATACGCAGTATTTT. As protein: CASSFLGGQGRDTQYF.

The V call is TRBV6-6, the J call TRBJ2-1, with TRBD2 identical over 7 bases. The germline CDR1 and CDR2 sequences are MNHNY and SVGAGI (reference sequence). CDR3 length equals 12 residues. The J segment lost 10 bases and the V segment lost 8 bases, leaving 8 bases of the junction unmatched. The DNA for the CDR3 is TGTGCCAGCGGGGGGAGGGCTGGGGAGCAGTTCTTC. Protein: CASGGRAGEQFF.

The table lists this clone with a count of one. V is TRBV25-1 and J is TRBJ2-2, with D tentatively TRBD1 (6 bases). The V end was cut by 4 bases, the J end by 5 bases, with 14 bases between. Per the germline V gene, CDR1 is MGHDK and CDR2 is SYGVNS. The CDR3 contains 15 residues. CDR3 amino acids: CASSAPRTVTGELFF. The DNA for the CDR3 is TGTGCCAGCAGTGCCCCGAGGACAGTAACCGGGGAGCTGTTTTTT.

CDR3 nucleotide sequence: TGTGCTAGTGGTTTGATAGGGACGACGGCCGGCAATCAGCCCCAGCATTTT. It specifies CASGLIGTTAGNQPQHF. This rearrangement joins TRBV12-5 to TRBJ1-5; D might be TRBD1 (5 bases). Trimming took off 2 bases at V and 2 bases at J, with 16 bases between the two ends. The CDR3 contains 17 residues. In germline, CDR1 is LGHNT, CDR2 FRNRAP.

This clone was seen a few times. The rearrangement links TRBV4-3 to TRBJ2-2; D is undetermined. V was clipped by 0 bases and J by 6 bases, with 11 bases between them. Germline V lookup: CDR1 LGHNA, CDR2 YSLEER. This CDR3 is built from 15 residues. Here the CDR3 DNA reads TGCGCCAGCAGCCAAGACCAACGGCGTCCCGGGGAGCTGTTTTTT. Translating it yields CASSQDQRRPGELFF.

CDR3 sequence (DNA): TGTGCCAGCAGTAGGGGACTAGCGAACACCGGGGAGCTGTTTTTT. This translates into CASSRGLANTGELFF. The chain links TRBV6-1 to TRBJ2-2; the match to TRBD2 covers 8 bases. CDR3 length equals 15 residues. Trimming cost V 5 bases and J 0 bases; bases outside gene matches: 2. Germline loops: CDR1 MNHNS, CDR2 SASEGT.